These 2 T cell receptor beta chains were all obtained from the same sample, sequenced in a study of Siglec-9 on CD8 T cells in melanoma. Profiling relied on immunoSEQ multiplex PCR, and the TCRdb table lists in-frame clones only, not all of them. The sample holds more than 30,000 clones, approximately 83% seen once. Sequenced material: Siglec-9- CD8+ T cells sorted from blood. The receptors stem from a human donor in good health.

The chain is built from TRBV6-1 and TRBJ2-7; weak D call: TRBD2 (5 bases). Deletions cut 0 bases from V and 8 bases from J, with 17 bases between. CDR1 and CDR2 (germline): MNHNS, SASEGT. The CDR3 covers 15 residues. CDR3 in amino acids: CASSEAVFRDYQQYF. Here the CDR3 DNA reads TGTGCCAGCAGTGAAGCTGTTTTCCGGGATTACCAGCAGTACTTC.

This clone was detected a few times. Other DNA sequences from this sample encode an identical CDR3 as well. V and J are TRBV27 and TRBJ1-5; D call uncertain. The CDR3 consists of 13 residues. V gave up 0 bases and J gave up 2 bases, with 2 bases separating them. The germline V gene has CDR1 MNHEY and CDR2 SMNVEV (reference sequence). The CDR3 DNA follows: TGTGCCAGCAGTTTATCTGGCAATCAGCCCCAGCATTTT. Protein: CASSLSGNQPQHF.